Shown below are 20 T cell receptor beta chains from a single sample sequenced in a study of blood T cells in healthy people across ages. For the second PCR, which ran for about 7 to 12 cycles, a sample-barcoded 5' primer and a J-beta primer mix were used. Using its own MiXCR run on the 5' RACE reads, TCRdb lists one record per CDR3 protein. The profile shows under 800,000 distinct CDR3 sequences, roughly two fifths of them singletons. The sequenced sample was blood. These receptors were collected from a woman aged 55-70 years in good health.

As to this clonotype: A much bigger clone sits one base away, suggesting this may be a read error. This chain uses TRBV29-1 with TRBJ2-1; D is possibly TRBD1 or TRBD2 (8 bases each). Trimming pared 7 bases from V and 9 bases from J, leaving 19 bases between. The CDR3 totals 13 residues. Germline CDR1 is SQVTM and CDR2 is ANQGSEA. The CDR3 here is CSGAGAGGSEQFF. The CDR3 nucleotides read TGCAGCGGAGCGGGGGCAGGGGGCAGTGAGCAGTTCTTC.

Only a few counts were recorded for this clonotype. This sequence joins TRBV20-1 and TRBJ2-5; D may be TRBD2 (5 bases). Germline V gives CDR1 DFQATT, CDR2 SNEGSKA (reference sequence). Trimming stripped 1 base from V and 4 bases from J, with 16 bases between. The CDR3 spans 15 residues. The CDR3 loop is CSARVTGSRGETQYF. The CDR3 coding sequence is TGCAGTGCTAGAGTAACGGGGAGTCGGGGAGAGACCCAGTACTTC.

The chain couples TRBV29-1 to TRBJ1-4; D possibly corresponds to TRBD1 (5 bases). The germline V gene has CDR1 SQVTM and CDR2 ANQGSEA. The CDR3 has 14 amino acids. Trimming left V 4 bases short and J 7 bases short, with 16 bases between. CDR3: CSVGGVSYSEKLFF. The DNA of the CDR3 is TGCAGCGTTGGAGGGGTATCTTATAGTGAAAAACTGTTTTTT.

The genes are TRBV20-1 and TRBJ2-7, with TRBD2 matching 10 bases. Judging by the DNA end, TRBJ2-5 fits better; the J call may be wrong. CDR3 length: 16 residues. Germline loops: CDR1 DFQATT, CDR2 SNEGSKA (reference sequence). CDR3 protein: CSARDVLAGRGETQYF. The CDR3 nucleotides are TGCAGTGCTAGAGATGTACTAGCGGGGCGTGGAGAGACCCAGTACTTC.

The chain carries TRBV29-1 and TRBJ2-7; D is ambiguous. The J call may be incorrect, as the DNA end agrees better with TRBJ2-4. The CDR3 consists of 14 residues. Germline values: CDR1 SQVTM, CDR2 ANQGSEA. As DNA, the CDR3 is TGCAGCGTTGAGAGAATGGGCACCAAAAACATTCAGTACTTC. The encoded protein is CSVERMGTKNIQYF.

This chain uses TRBV4-1 with TRBJ1-1, with D tentatively TRBD1 (5 bases). The CDR3 has 13 amino acids. Germline lookup yields CDR1 MGHRA and CDR2 YSYEKL. V shed 0 bases and J shed 12 bases, with 14 bases lying between them. In DNA form, the CDR3 reads TGCGCCAGCAGCCAAGATACGGGCAGGGTACCTTTCTTT. Its protein is CASSQDTGRVPFF.

This chain joins TRBV3-1 and TRBJ2-6; D gene uncertain. The V end was cut by 0 bases, the J end by 0 bases, with 9 bases between. The germline CDR1 and CDR2 sequences are LGHDT and YNNKEL (reference sequence). The CDR3 has 17 residues. The CDR3 coding sequence is TGTGCCAGCAGCCAAGAAGTGGGGATCTCTGGGGCCAACGTCCTGACTTTC. Translated: CASSQEVGISGANVLTF.

The chain recombines TRBV19 with TRBJ1-5; 7 positions match TRBD1. Germline V gene lookup returns CDR1 LNHDA and CDR2 SQIVND (reference sequence). V lost 2 bases and J lost 7; bases outside the gene matches: 14. CDR3 length: 17 amino acids. The CDR3 region has the DNA TGTGCCAGTAGTATAACCTCACCGGTGGCAGGGGGACAGCCCCAGCATTTT. It translates to CASSITSPVAGGQPQHF.

Concerning this clonotype itself: A much bigger clone sits one base away, suggesting this may be a read error. This chain connects TRBV10-3 to TRBJ2-1; D is undetermined. The length of the CDR3 is 13 residues. The V end lost 6 bases, the J end lost 10 bases, and 16 bases lay between the germline ends. CDR1 and CDR2 (germline): ENHRY, SYGVKD. The CDR3 protein is CAISKGTTYEQFF. As DNA, the CDR3 is TGTGCCATCAGCAAGGGCACGACCTACGAGCAGTTCTTC.

A remark on this clonotype: A junction boundary mismatches the germline segment, possibly from a read error. The gene calls are TRBV3-1 and TRBJ1-4; the match to TRBD1 covers 8 bases. There are 14 residues in the CDR3. Germline V lookup: CDR1 LGHDT, CDR2 YNNKEL (reference sequence). DNA for the CDR3: TGTGCCAGCAGCCTGCGACAGGGGATGGAAAAACGGTTTTTT. Amino acid sequence: CASSLRQGMEKRFF.

This chain joins TRBV5-1 and TRBJ2-3; 10 positions match TRBD2. In germline, CDR1 is SGHRS, CDR2 YFSETQ. With V trimmed by 4 bases and J by 6 bases, 11 bases remained unmatched. The CDR3 is 16 residues long. This CDR3 is CASSDPSGGHTDTQYF. CDR3 nucleotides: TGCGCCAGCAGCGACCCTAGCGGGGGACACACGGATACGCAGTATTTT.

The genes are TRBV5-5 and TRBJ2-1; 9 bases agree with TRBD2. This CDR3 contains 15 residues. Germline V CDR1 and CDR2: SGHKS, YYEKEE (reference sequence). Trimming at V came to 0 bases and at J to 8 bases, leaving 6 bases not matched to a gene. The CDR3 DNA is TGTGCCAGCAGCTTGGCCGGCGGGAGGGCAGATGAGCAGTTCTTC. It encodes CASSLAGGRADEQFF.

This clonotype showed up many times. The chain joins TRBV2 to TRBJ1-2; TRBD1 matches at 7 bases. The CDR3 has 13 residues. With 1 base clipped from V and 4 bases from J, the junction kept 0 bases outside the gene matches. CDR1 SNHLY and CDR2 FYNNEI come from the germline V gene. The CDR3 nucleotides are TGTGCCAGCAGTGAAGACAGGGGCTATGGCTACACCTTC. Its protein is CASSEDRGYGYTF. The variable domain in full, with the rest retrieved from reference TRBV2 and TRBJ1-2, is EPEVTQTPSHQVTQMGQEVILRCVPISNHLYFYWYRQILGQKVEFLVSFYNNEISEKSEIFDDQFSVERPDGSNFTLKIRSTKLEDSAMYFCASSEDRGYGYTFGSGTRLTVV.

The gene calls are TRBV9 and TRBJ1-2, with unresolved D. CDR1 SGDLS and CDR2 YYNGEE come from the germline V gene. V was pared by 1 base and J by 5 bases, with 9 bases between. The CDR3 sequence is 13 residues long. CDR3 protein: CASSVSGLYGYTF. The DNA for the CDR3 is TGTGCCAGCAGCGTATCGGGTCTTTATGGCTACACCTTC. Full variable domain (missing parts from reference TRBV9 and TRBJ1-2): DSGVTQTPKHLITATGQRVTLRCSPRSGDLSVYWYQQSLDQGLQFLIQYYNGEERAKGNILERFSAQQFPDLHSELNLSSLELGDSALYFCASSVSGLYGYTFGSGTRLTVV.

A remark on this clonotype: At one of its ends the junction is not consistent with the germline gene, which may arise from a read error. J is TRBJ2-6 and V is TRBV12-5, with D possibly being TRBD1 (5 bases). Germline lookup yields CDR1 LGHNT and CDR2 FRNRAP. CDR3 size: 13 residues. The CDR3 protein is CASAHSGANVVTF. The CDR3, as DNA: TGTGCTAGTGCTCACTCTGGGGCCAACGTCGTGACTTTC.

The chain carries TRBV6-1 and TRBJ1-5; 7 nucleotides align to TRBD1. The CDR3 contains 16 residues. V trimming: 5 bases; J trimming: 2 bases; junction bases outside the gene matches: 9. Germline CDR1 and CDR2: MNHNS and SASEGT. The CDR3 DNA reads as TGTGCCAGCAGTCCTTTAACAGGGGATGGCAATCAGCCCCAGCATTTT. It encodes CASSPLTGDGNQPQHF.

This sequence joins TRBV9 and TRBJ2-5, with D tentatively TRBD2 (6 bases). In germline, CDR1 is SGDLS, CDR2 YYNGEE. The CDR3 consists of 14 residues. The V and J ends lost 4 bases and 13 bases respectively, with 23 bases between them. The CDR3 sequence: CASSRGTTNYERYF. The CDR3 nucleotides are TGTGCCAGCAGCCGGGGGACGACTAACTACGAGCGGTACTTC.

The rearrangement links TRBV9 to TRBJ1-2, with a weak D call TRBD1 (5 bases). CDR1 and CDR2 (germline): SGDLS, YYNGEE. V was pared by 0 bases and J by 5 bases, with 11 bases between. The CDR3 is 14 amino acids. CDR3 bases: TGTGCCAGCAGCGTAGGGGACGGCGAATATGGCTACACCTTC. This encodes CASSVGDGEYGYTF.

This clonotype was seen a few times. The chain links TRBV7-2 to TRBJ2-1, with TRBD2 identical over 7 bases. Germline-derived CDR1 and CDR2 are SGHTA and FQGNSA. V lost 0 bases to trimming and J lost 12 bases; unmatched junction nucleotides: 11. This CDR3 has 15 amino acids. CDR3 sequence: CASSLAAAEWGGQFF. CDR3 coding DNA: TGTGCCAGCAGCTTAGCGGCGGCTGAGTGGGGGGGGCAGTTCTTC.

V gene TRBV13 combines with J gene TRBJ1-2, with 9 positions matching TRBD1. Germline CDR1 reads PRHDT; CDR2 reads FYEKMQ (reference sequence). The CDR3 sequence is 14 residues long. The V and J ends lost 5 bases and 8 bases, in that order; junction bases with no gene match: 9. CDR3 protein: CASSITQGAQGYTF. CDR3 DNA: TGTGCCAGCAGCATAACACAGGGGGCACAGGGCTACACCTTC.